The source of this T cell receptor (beta chain) is a study of CD8 T cells in ankylosing spondylitis (dated by TCRdb to the late 2010s). Looking at the study overall: To find TCR variants linked to disease, the study profiled T cell receptor beta repertoires in ankylosing spondylitis patients and healthy donors. The whole study cohort included roughly 110 healthy donors and 20 to 30 ankylosing spondylitis patients. Samples of peripheral blood were taken, and for ankylosing spondylitis patients, synovial fluid was collected as well. Overall study results and their limits: A TCR beta motif made up of eight or nine highly homologous amino acid variants appeared to be characteristic of blood from ankylosing spondylitis patients. A CD8+ phenotype was shown by the disease-linked clones, which were found at relatively low frequencies in peripheral blood. Some motif variants had previously been reported in the synovial fluid and blood of reactive arthritis patients, which suggests shared mechanisms of disease initiation. According to the report, matched synovial fluid samples from ankylosing spondylitis patients were significantly enriched for the disease-linked clones.

Sequencer: Illumina HiSeq 2500. TCR beta libraries were prepared by quantitative 5'-RACE with molecular barcodes. In the paper's pipeline: To identify disease-linked TCR variants, a new computational method was used, one built on a probabilistic model of VDJ rearrangement. TCRdb ran its own pipeline on the public reads, namely fastp trimming at Q25 and MiXCR clone calling, and kept in-frame beta chains. Each CDR3 protein gets just one entry, which takes the most common genes and DNA from the rows behind it. What appears here as the V and J calls and clone size reflects TCRdb's work, not the paper's. The sample table shows about 100,000 distinct CDR3 sequences, and roughly 8.3% are seen once. More than 9.5% of the sample is held by the ten biggest clonotypes. This clonotype came up many times. The antigen it binds to is not known. No quality values exist for individual bases; no much larger clone is one base distant.

A distance of 15 bases separates the germline ends of V and J, which lose 0 bases and 2 bases respectively. Spanning cysteine to phenylalanine, the CDR3 consists of 17 amino acids. Only the CDR3 DNA is retained, 51 bases long and in frame from the first base. Per the germline V gene, SGHRS is the CDR1 and YFSETQ is the CDR2. The receptor was isolated from a male donor with ankylosing spondylitis or in good health (not recorded which). The material sequenced was blood, either unsorted or a sorted T cell fraction (not recorded which). The chain uses TRBV5-1 and TRBJ2-1, with the D gene too uncertain to name. The CDR3 has the sequence CASSLGDVGITYNEQFF. The DNA reads TGCGCCAGCAGCTTGGGAGACGTGGGTATCACCTACAATGAGCAGTTCTTC.